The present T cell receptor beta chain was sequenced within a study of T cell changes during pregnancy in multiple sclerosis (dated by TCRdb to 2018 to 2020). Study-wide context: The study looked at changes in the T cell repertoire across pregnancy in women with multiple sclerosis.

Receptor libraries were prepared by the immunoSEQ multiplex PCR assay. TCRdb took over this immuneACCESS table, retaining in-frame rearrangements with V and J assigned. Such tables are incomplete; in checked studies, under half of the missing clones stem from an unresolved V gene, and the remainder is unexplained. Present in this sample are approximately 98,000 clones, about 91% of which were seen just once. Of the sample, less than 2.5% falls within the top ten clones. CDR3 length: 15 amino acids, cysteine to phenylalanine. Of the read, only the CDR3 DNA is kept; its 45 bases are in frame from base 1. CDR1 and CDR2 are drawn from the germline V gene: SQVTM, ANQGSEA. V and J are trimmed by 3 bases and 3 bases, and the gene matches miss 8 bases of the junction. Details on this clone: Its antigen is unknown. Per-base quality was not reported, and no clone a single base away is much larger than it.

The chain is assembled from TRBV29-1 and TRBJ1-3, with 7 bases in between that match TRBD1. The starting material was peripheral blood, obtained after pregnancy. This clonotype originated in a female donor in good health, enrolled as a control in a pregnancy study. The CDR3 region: CSVDGHRGGGNTIYF. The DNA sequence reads TGCAGCGTTGACGGCCACAGGGGAGGTGGAAACACCATATATTTT.